The present TCR beta chain was sequenced within a study of control samples from healthy donors and cancer patients. Data came from immunoSEQ multiplex PCR; TCRdb stores just in-frame clones and leaves some out. Found here are about 150,000 clones, roughly 92% of them singletons; the top ten hold more than 2%. This clone appeared once. The CDR3 is 15 residues long. The V and J ends lost 3 bases and 11 bases, in that order; junction bases with no gene match: 14. CDR1 MNHNS and CDR2 SASEGT come from the germline V gene. Material for sequencing was blood. The rearrangement joins TRBV6-1 to TRBJ1-1, with 8 bases fitting TRBD1. The clonotype was recovered from a man over 45 in good health. The chain's CDR3 is CASSESSGQGRDAFF. For the CDR3, the DNA is TGTGCCAGCAGTGAGTCTAGTGGACAGGGACGTGATGCTTTCTTT.